A single sample gave rise to the 19 T cell receptor beta chains below, sequenced in a study of metastatic and nonmetastatic thyroid tumors. TCRdb re-called the PCR reads through MiXCR. Here the sample spans roughly 18,000 clones, 30% to 35% being singletons. Nobody among the patients had been given any treatment before thyroid surgery. The sample taken for sequencing was tumor tissue. All receptors derive from a female donor with papillary thyroid cancer or a benign thyroid nodule (not recorded which). Some clones in this sample may be carry-over from other donors' samples.

This chain joins TRBV2 and TRBJ2-3; 8 nucleotides align to TRBD2. The V gene's germline CDR1 is SNHLY and CDR2 FYNNEI. The CDR3 length is 15 residues. The V and J ends lost 1 base and 4 bases, in that order; junction bases with no gene match: 4. Here the CDR3 DNA reads TGTGCCAGCAGTGAAGGGCGGGGGGTAGCAGATACGCAGTATTTT. It specifies CASSEGRGVADTQYF.

The chain combines TRBV11-1 with TRBJ2-7, with D possibly being TRBD1 or TRBD2 (5 bases each). Per the germline V gene, CDR1 is SGHAT and CDR2 is FQDESV (reference sequence). The CDR3 length is 15 residues. V lost 1 base and J lost 5, with 15 bases in between. CDR3 in amino acids: CASSLDGALSDEQYF. The CDR3 DNA sequence: TGTGCCAGCAGCTTAGACGGGGCATTGAGCGACGAGCAGTACTTC.

The gene calls are TRBV7-2 and TRBJ2-7; a weak D match, TRBD2 (6 bases). V lost 0 bases to trimming and J lost 4 bases, with 13 bases between them. Germline V gene data show CDR1 as SGHTA and CDR2 as FQGNSA. This CDR3 is 15 amino acids long. CDR3 sequence reads: CASSLALTGAYEQYV. The CDR3 region has the DNA TGTGCCAGCAGCTTAGCCCTAACGGGAGCATACGAGCAGTACGTC.

The chain combines TRBV2 with TRBJ1-5; D is perhaps TRBD1 (5 bases). Germline values: CDR1 SNHLY, CDR2 FYNNEI. The CDR3 extends over 17 amino acids. Trimming shortened V by 6 bases and J by 0 bases, and 18 bases separated the two germline ends. The CDR3 protein is CASSGGITRDSNQPQHF. The DNA of the CDR3 is TGTGCCAGCAGCGGAGGAATCACCAGGGATAGCAATCAGCCCCAGCATTTT.

In this sample, this clone is medium-sized. J is TRBJ2-6 and V is TRBV19; 7 nucleotides line up with TRBD2. Germline V lookup: CDR1 LNHDA, CDR2 SQIVND (reference sequence). There are 17 residues in the CDR3. The V and J ends lost 3 bases and 1 base, in that order; junction bases with no gene match: 6. The CDR3 region is CASSMGIAGSGANVLTF. CDR3 in DNA: TGTGCCAGTAGTATGGGAATAGCGGGTTCTGGGGCCAACGTCCTGACTTTC.

The rearrangement joins TRBV6-2 or TRBV6-3 to TRBJ1-3; D not resolved. The germline V and J ends were trimmed by 7 bases and 0 bases, with 13 bases remaining between them. The V gene's germline CDR1 is MNHEY and CDR2 SVGEGT. The CDR3 extends over 15 amino acids. CDR3 region: CASTSLVSSGNTIYF. The CDR3, as DNA: TGTGCCAGCACCTCTTTGGTGAGCTCTGGAAACACCATATATTTT.

The J gene is TRBJ1-5, the V gene TRBV19; the D gene is possibly TRBD1 (5 bases). CDR1 and CDR2 from the germline V gene are LNHDA and SQIVND (reference sequence). The CDR3 has 17 amino acids. V lost 6 bases, J lost 0 bases, and 18 bases lay in between. CDR3 protein: CASSQAPGLVSNQPQHF. CDR3 in DNA: TGTGCCAGTAGCCAGGCCCCGGGGCTAGTTAGCAATCAGCCCCAGCATTTT. Looking up the rest from reference TRBV19 and TRBJ1-5 gives the full variable domain: DGGITQSPKYLFRKEGQNVTLSCEQNLNHDAMYWYRQDPGQGLRLIYYSQIVNDFQKGDIAEGYSVSREKKESFPLTVTSAQKNPTAFYLCASSQAPGLVSNQPQHFGDGTRLSIL.

This clone was observed a handful of times. This chain joins TRBV27 and TRBJ2-6, with a tentative D call TRBD1 (5 bases). This CDR3 is 17 amino acids long. V was trimmed by 0 bases and J by 0 bases, leaving 9 bases between them. In germline, CDR1 is MNHEY, CDR2 SMNVEV (reference sequence). The CDR3 DNA reads TGTGCCAGCAGTTTATCGGACAAGAGCTCTGGGGCCAACGTCCTGACTTTC. Its translation: CASSLSDKSSGANVLTF.

This chain links TRBV6-1 with TRBJ2-7, with 7 bases aligning to TRBD1. This CDR3 is built from 13 residues. V shed 6 bases and J 3 bases; nucleotides not matched to a gene: 5. The germline CDR1 and CDR2 sequences are MNHNS and SASEGT. The CDR3 spells CASSSDRVYEQYF. The CDR3 DNA reads TGTGCCAGCAGCTCCGACAGGGTCTACGAGCAGTACTTC.

This clone was counted at least ten times. The chain employs TRBV3-1 and TRBJ1-2; D is unclear. With 4 bases removed from V and 8 bases from J, the gap between germline ends came to 14 bases. The CDR3 is made up of 13 amino acids. Germline CDR1 and CDR2: LGHDT and YNNKEL (reference sequence). CDR3: CASSPAVGFGYTF. Written as DNA, the CDR3 is TGTGCCAGCAGCCCGGCAGTTGGGTTCGGCTACACCTTC.

The rearrangement links TRBV9 to TRBJ2-2, with 7 bases aligning to TRBD1. This CDR3 has 14 amino acids. Germline lookup yields CDR1 SGDLS and CDR2 YYNGEE. The ends lost 4 bases at V and 4 bases at J; junction bases unmatched: 4. The DNA of the CDR3 is TGTGCCAGCAGCTCTCAGGGGGTCACCGGGGAGCTGTTTTTT. Its translation is CASSSQGVTGELFF.

The chain carries TRBV7-9 and TRBJ1-1; TRBD1 is a possible D gene (5 bases). Per germline, CDR1 SEHNR and CDR2 FQNEAQ (reference sequence). V lost 1 base to trimming and J lost 11 bases, with 11 bases between them. The CDR3 sequence is 12 residues long. The CDR3 region has the DNA TGTGCCAGCAGCTTAGTGGGGGTAGGGGCTTTCTTT. It encodes CASSLVGVGAFF.

This clone showed up many times. The rearrangement links TRBV5-6 to TRBJ2-3; D uncertain. The CDR3 sequence is 14 residues long. The germline CDR1 and CDR2 sequences are SGHDT and YYEEEE. Trimming stripped 1 base from V and 7 bases from J, with 13 bases between. Here the CDR3 reads CASSLLSPTYTQYF. CDR3 DNA sequence: TGTGCCAGCAGCTTGTTGTCCCCGACTTATACGCAGTATTTT.

This chain uses TRBV24-1 with TRBJ1-2; D is undetermined. The V and J ends lost 11 bases and 4 bases respectively, with 19 bases between them. CDR3 length: 14 residues. Germline V gives CDR1 KGHDR, CDR2 SFDVKD. The CDR3 is CASSLGRVGYGYTF. In nucleotides, the CDR3 is TGTGCCAGCAGCCTAGGACGAGTCGGCTATGGCTACACCTTC.

In this sample, this clone turned up a few times. CDR3 sequence: CASSDVTVSTDTQYF. The DNA for the CDR3 is TGTGCCAGCAGTGATGTAACGGTTAGCACAGATACGCAGTATTTT. This chain connects TRBV6-1 to TRBJ2-3, with D uncertain. Germline CDR1 reads MNHNS; CDR2 reads SASEGT. V lost 3 bases and J lost 0, with 10 bases in between. The CDR3 has 15 residues.

This clone has just one count. The rearrangement uses TRBV7-2 and TRBJ1-1; D gene ambiguous. CDR3 length: 13 residues. The germline V gene has CDR1 SGHTA and CDR2 FQGNSA. Trimming removed 2 bases from V and 1 base from J, with 5 bases in between. The chain's CDR3 is CASSLYENTEAFF. The DNA of the CDR3 is TGTGCCAGCAGCTTATACGAGAACACTGAAGCTTTCTTT.

This chain connects TRBV6-1 to TRBJ2-3; no firm D call. Germline V gene sequence: CDR1 MNHNS, CDR2 SASEGT. The CDR3 is 13 amino acids. V shed 2 bases and J shed 3 bases, with 6 bases lying between them. The CDR3 region is CASSETQTDTQYF. CDR3 nucleotide sequence: TGTGCCAGCAGTGAAACCCAAACAGATACGCAGTATTTT.

The chain combines TRBV5-1 with TRBJ1-4; 7 bases map to TRBD1. This CDR3 has 14 residues. Germline V gives CDR1 SGHRS, CDR2 YFSETQ. The ends lost 2 bases at V and 2 bases at J; junction bases unmatched: 0. The CDR3 is CASSFRGTNEKLFF. In DNA form, the CDR3 reads TGCGCCAGCAGCTTCAGGGGGACTAATGAAAAACTGTTTTTT.

This chain links TRBV6-1 with TRBJ2-7; 11 nucleotides agree with TRBD2. The germline V gene encodes CDR1 MNHNS and CDR2 SASEGT. V shed 5 bases, J shed 6 bases, and the junction held 6 bases outside the gene matches. The CDR3 consists of 14 residues. The CDR3, as DNA: TGTGCCAGCAGTACCACCGGGACTAGCGGCGAGCAGTACTTC. This codes for CASSTTGTSGEQYF.